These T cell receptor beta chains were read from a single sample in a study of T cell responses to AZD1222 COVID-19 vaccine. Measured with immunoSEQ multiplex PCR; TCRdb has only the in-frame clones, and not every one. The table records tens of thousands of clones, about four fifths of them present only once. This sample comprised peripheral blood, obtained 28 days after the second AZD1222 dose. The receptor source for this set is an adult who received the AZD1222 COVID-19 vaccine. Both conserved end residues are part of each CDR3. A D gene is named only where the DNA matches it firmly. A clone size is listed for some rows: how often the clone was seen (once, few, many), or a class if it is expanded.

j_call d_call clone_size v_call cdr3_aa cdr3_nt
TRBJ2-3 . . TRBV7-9 CASSLSWGIPLDTQYF TGTGCCAGCAGCTTAAGTTGGGGTATACCTTTAGATACGCAGTATTTT
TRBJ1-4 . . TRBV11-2 CASSLVDSPNEKLFF TGTGCCAGCAGCTTAGTAGACAGCCCCAATGAAAAACTGTTTTTT
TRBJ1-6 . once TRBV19 CASSIDWRIRSPLHF TGTGCCAGTAGTATAGATTGGAGAATCAGGTCACCCCTCCACTTT
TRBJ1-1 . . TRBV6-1 CASSERTFFGRSNTEAFF TGTGCCAGCAGTGAACGGACTTTTTTCGGACGGTCGAACACTGAAGCTTTCTTT
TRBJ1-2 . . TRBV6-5 CASSYVRWNYGYTF TGTGCCAGCAGTTACGTAAGATGGAACTATGGCTACACCTTC
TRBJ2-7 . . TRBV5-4 CASSLVRGRSYEQYF TGTGCCAGCAGCTTGGTTCGGGGCCGCTCCTACGAGCAGTACTTC
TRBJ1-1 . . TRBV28 CASSFQIGARGGTEAFF TGTGCCAGCAGTTTTCAAATCGGGGCCAGGGGCGGCACTGAAGCTTTCTTT
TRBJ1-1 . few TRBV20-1 CSASPGVTEAFF TGCAGTGCGAGTCCAGGGGTTACTGAAGCTTTCTTT
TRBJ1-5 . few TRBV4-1 CASSQAGAGQPQHF TGCGCCAGCAGCCAAGCAGGGGCAGGACAGCCCCAGCATTTT
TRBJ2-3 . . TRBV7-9 CASPTAGSTDTQYF TGTGCCAGCCCTACTGCCGGGAGCACAGATACGCAGTATTTT